The entry below gives a single TCR beta chain sequence along with its context. The data were taken from a study of T cells after somatic rescue of genetic block. TCRdb's table, derived via immunoSEQ multiplex PCR, lists solely in-frame clones and lacks some. The repertoire includes 13,000 to 15,000 clones, 55% to 75% of them detected once, and 12% to 15% sits in the top ten. Germline values: CDR1 SGHRS, CDR2 YFSETQ. The junction had 3 bases not matched to a gene; V was cut back by 0 bases and J by 3 bases. This CDR3 comprises 14 residues. The chain employs TRBV5-1 and TRBJ2-7; 7 bases fit TRBD1. The sample was peripheral blood mononuclear cells (PBMCs). The source of this sequence is a boy aged 5-17 years. The CDR3 coding sequence is TGCGCCAGCAGCTTGGCAGGGGGTAGCTACGAGCAGTACTTC. It translates to CASSLAGGSYEQYF.